The 25 T cell receptor beta chains reported below all come from one sample, sequenced in a study of T cells in women clearing cervical HPV infection. Clones were sequenced by immunoSEQ multiplex PCR, and TCRdb holds only the in-frame ones, with some missing. Its table records some 26,000 clones. The specimen sequenced was blood buffy coat. The receptors stem from a woman between 18 and 69 years old with a cervical HPV16 infection that either progressed to CIN3+ or cleared (not recorded which).

As to this clone: The read terminates 3 residues before the CDR3 end, so the remaining end is supplied by the germline J gene. This chain joins TRBV7-2 and TRBJ1-2; 10 positions agree with TRBD1. Germline CDR1 is SGHTA and CDR2 is FQGNSA. The V segment lost 4 bases and the J segment 5 bases; nucleotides outside the gene matches: 7. This CDR3 is 15 amino acids long. CDR3 bases read: TGTGCCAGCAGCTATACCCGGGACAGGGGATATGGC. Its protein product is CASSYTRDRGYG. The entire CDR3 is CASSYTRDRGYGYTF.

Of note for this clone: The read falls 3 residues short of the CDR3 end, and the missing part is taken from the germline J gene. V and J are TRBV13 and TRBJ2-2, with 7 bases aligning to TRBD1. Germline trimming cut 4 bases from V and 10 bases from J; bases unmatched to any gene: 6. Germline V gene sequence: CDR1 PRHDT, CDR2 FYEKMQ (reference sequence). The CDR3 is made up of 13 amino acids. CDR3 sequence: CASSSRGFEELFF. CDR3 bases read: TGTGCCAGCAGCTCCAGGGGGTTCGAGGAG.

Comments on this clone: The read falls 3 residues short of the CDR3 end, and the missing part is taken from the germline J gene. The chain is built from TRBV7-2 and TRBJ1-2, with D uncertain. In germline, CDR1 is SGHTA, CDR2 FQGNSA. The CDR3 loop spans 14 amino acids. CDR3 region: CASSPLPSSYDYTF. CDR3 bases read: TGTGCCAGCAGCCCGCTCCCAAGCTCCTACGAC. Using reference TRBV7-2 and TRBJ1-2 for the parts outside the CDR3, the full variable domain is GAGVSQSPSNKVTEKGKDVELRCDPISGHTALYWYRQSLGQGLEFLIYFQGNSAPDKSGLPSDRFSAERTGGSVSTLTIQRTQQEDSAVYLCASSPLPSSYDYTFGSGTRLTVV.

To note about this clone: The read ends 3 residues early relative to the CDR3; the germline J gene fills the gap. The V gene is TRBV2, the J gene TRBJ1-5; D remains unclear. The CDR3 has 11 amino acids. Germline V gene data show CDR1 as SNHLY and CDR2 as FYNNEI. V gave up 6 bases and J gave up 3 bases, with 3 bases separating them. The CDR3 spells CASSNNQPQHF. The part of the CDR3 DNA that was read is TGTGCCAGCAGCAACAATCAGCCC.

Note on this clone: The read is 3 residues too short to cover the CDR3 end, so that end is filled in from the germline J gene. The V and J genes are TRBV19 and TRBJ1-1; 7 bases map to TRBD1. Germline CDR1 LNHDA, CDR2 SQIVND (reference sequence). CDR3 length: 14 residues. The CDR3 loop reads CASSIDHSRGEAFF. The sequenced CDR3 bases are TGTGCCAGTAGTATAGATCATAGCAGGGGGGAA.

In regard to this clone: From the germline J gene comes the end of the CDR3, since the read stops 3 residues before it. The chain uses TRBV7-8 and TRBJ2-6, with 11 bases that match TRBD1. With V trimmed by 2 bases and J by 2 bases, 5 bases remained unmatched. The CDR3 extends over 18 amino acids. Germline V CDR1 and CDR2: SGHVS, FQNEAQ. CDR3 loop: CASSLPGQGVAGANVLTF. The covered CDR3 bases are TGTGCCAGCAGCTTACCGGGACAGGGGGTAGCTGGGGCCAACGTC.

As regards this clone: The missing CDR3 end, 3 residues past where the read stops, is filled in from the germline J gene. V usage is TRBV5-1 and J usage is TRBJ2-5; a weak D match, TRBD2 (5 bases). The CDR3 loop spans 15 amino acids. Germline V gene data show CDR1 as SGHRS and CDR2 as YFSETQ. V was clipped by 4 bases and J by 2 bases, with 15 bases between them. The CDR3 loop reads CASSPLAIPQETQYF. CDR3 DNA (partial): TGCGCCAGCAGCCCTTTAGCGATCCCTCAAGAGACC.

Points on this clone: The CDR3 end lies 3 residues beyond the end of the read and is filled in from the germline J gene. The chain recombines TRBV7-9 with TRBJ2-7, with 9 bases that match TRBD1. The V segment lost 1 base and the J segment 6 bases; nucleotides outside the gene matches: 7. The CDR3 extends over 15 amino acids. Looked up from germline, CDR1 is SEHNR and CDR2 is FQNEAQ (reference sequence). The CDR3 sequence is CASSLGQGGSGEQYF. The covered CDR3 bases are TGTGCCAGCAGCTTAGGACAGGGGGGTAGCGGCGAG.

About this clone: The read stops 3 residues short of the end of the CDR3; the missing end is completed from the germline J gene. The V call is TRBV12-3 or TRBV12-4, the J call TRBJ2-7; 8 positions match TRBD1. The CDR3 is 13 amino acids. Losses at the gene ends were 5 bases for V and 0 bases for J; bases not matched to a gene: 0. The CDR3 bases that were read are TGTGCCAGCAGTGGACAGGGCTCCTACGAG. Its protein is CASSGQGSYE. The CDR3 in full is CASSGQGSYEQYF.

This CDR3 is CASTQTSGSTDTQYF. The CDR3 bases that were read are TGTGCCAGCACGCAGACTAGCGGGTCCACAGATACG. The V gene is TRBV6-4, the J gene TRBJ2-3, with 10 nucleotides matching TRBD2. Read coverage stops 3 residues before the CDR3 terminus; the germline J gene supplies the remainder. V lost 7 bases and J lost 2; bases outside the gene matches: 6. CDR1 is MRHNA and CDR2 is SNTAGT in the germline V gene. The CDR3 extends over 15 amino acids.

Points on this clone: The CDR3 extends 3 residues past the end of the read, so its final part is completed from the germline J gene. V and J are TRBV6-2 or TRBV6-3 and TRBJ2-6; TRBD1 is a possible D gene (5 bases). Trimming removed 5 bases from V and 0 bases from J, with 8 bases in between. This CDR3 region has 15 residues. Germline loops: CDR1 MNHEY, CDR2 SVGEGT. This CDR3 reads CASSQDNSGANVLTF. The covered CDR3 bases are TGTGCCAGCAGTCAGGACAACTCTGGGGCCAACGTC.

In regard to this clone: The missing CDR3 end, 3 residues past where the read stops, is filled in from the germline J gene. V gene TRBV6-2 or TRBV6-3 combines with J gene TRBJ2-1; the D is unclear. This CDR3 has 14 residues. V was clipped by 2 bases and J by 2 bases, with 7 bases between them. Germline loops: CDR1 MNHEY, CDR2 SVGEGT. CDR3 DNA (partial): TGTGCCAGCAGTTACGGTCTAGCCTACAATGAG. Its translation: CASSYGLAYNE. The whole CDR3 protein is CASSYGLAYNEQFF.

To note about this clone: From the germline J gene comes the end of the CDR3, since the read stops 3 residues before it. The V call is TRBV29-1, the J call TRBJ1-2; possibly TRBD1 for D (6 bases). The CDR3 is 12 amino acids. The V end was cut by 5 bases, the J end by 3 bases, with 10 bases between. CDR1 and CDR2 from the germline V gene are SQVTM and ANQGSEA. This CDR3 reads CSVYEGDYGYTF. CDR3 DNA (partial): TGCAGCGTTTACGAGGGGGACTATGGC.

Turning to this clone: The read comes to an end 3 residues before the CDR3 does, leaving the germline J gene to fill in the end. The chain is built from TRBV5-4 and TRBJ2-1; 9 nucleotides line up with TRBD2. CDR1 is SGHNT, CDR2 YYREEE, per germline (reference sequence). The length of the CDR3 is 15 residues. The junction had 4 bases not matched to a gene; V was cut back by 4 bases and J by 2 bases. CDR3 DNA, as far as it was read: TGTGCCAGCAGCCTTAGCGGGGGTACCTACAATGAG. Amino acids: CASSLSGGTYNE. The CDR3 as a whole reads CASSLSGGTYNEQFF.

As to this clone: The CDR3 end is not reached by the read, which stops 3 residues before it; the germline J gene fills it in. The genes are TRBV7-6 and TRBJ2-7, with 8 bases aligning to TRBD2. The CDR3 loop spans 14 amino acids. The J segment lost 6 bases and the V segment lost 4 bases, leaving 8 bases of the junction unmatched. CDR1 and CDR2 from the germline V gene are SGHVS and FNYEAQ. The covered CDR3 bases are TGTGCCAGCAGCTACTCCGGGACTAGGGGCGAG. It encodes CASSYSGTRGE. The full CDR3 protein is CASSYSGTRGEQYF.

Details on this clone: The read ends 3 residues shy of where the CDR3 ends; the end is completed using the germline J gene. The rearrangement joins TRBV7-3 to TRBJ1-1; 7 bases match TRBD1. J was trimmed by 0 bases and V by 2 bases; bases with no gene match: 3. There are 15 residues in the CDR3. Germline CDR1 SGHTA, CDR2 FQGTGA. The part of the CDR3 DNA that was read is TGTGCCAGCAGCTTAGGGGGACAGATGAACACTGAA. Amino acid sequence: CASSLGGQMNTE. The full CDR3 sequence reads CASSLGGQMNTEAFF.

Concerning this clone: From the germline J gene comes the end of the CDR3, since the read stops 3 residues before it. The chain is built from TRBV19 and TRBJ1-5; no firm D call. Trimming removed 3 bases at V and 0 bases at J, with 6 bases between. The CDR3 is made up of 14 amino acids. Germline CDR1 and CDR2: LNHDA and SQIVND (reference sequence). CDR3 DNA (partial): TGTGCCAGTAGTATCGGTTATAGCAATCAGCCC. Translation gives CASSIGYSNQP. The entire CDR3 is CASSIGYSNQPQHF.

Remarks on this clone: Coverage ceases 3 residues before the CDR3 finishes, and the germline J gene fills in the end. The genes are TRBV7-2 and TRBJ1-1, with D possibly being TRBD1 (5 bases). CDR3 length: 15 amino acids. Germline V CDR1 and CDR2: SGHTA, FQGNSA. The CDR3 bases that were read are TGTGCCAGCAGCTCACTAGCGGGGGAACCGAGCACG. Amino acid sequence: CASSSLAGEPST. Given in full, the CDR3 is CASSSLAGEPSTAFF.

Remarks on this clone: With the read ending 3 residues before the CDR3 end, the germline J gene is used to fill in that end. V usage is TRBV7-2 and J usage is TRBJ2-7; D remains unclear. The CDR3 extends over 15 amino acids. Trimming took 4 bases from V and 2 from J, leaving 15 bases between them. Germline CDR1 SGHTA, CDR2 FQGNSA. The CDR3 protein is CASSYFLGGAYEQYF. The CDR3 DNA, read in part, is TGTGCCAGCAGCTATTTCCTAGGCGGTGCCTACGAG. Full variable domain (outside the CDR3, taken from reference TRBV7-2 and TRBJ2-7): GAGVSQSPSNKVTEKGKDVELRCDPISGHTALYWYRQSLGQGLEFLIYFQGNSAPDKSGLPSDRFSAERTGGSVSTLTIQRTQQEDSAVYLCASSYFLGGAYEQYFGPGTRLTVT.

Comments on this clone: The read stops 3 residues short of the end of the CDR3; the missing end is completed from the germline J gene. The chain couples TRBV5-6 to TRBJ1-5; 7 bases match TRBD1. The trim removed 4 bases at V and 3 bases at J, leaving 4 bases unmatched. The CDR3 runs 14 residues. CDR1 is SGHDT, CDR2 YYEEEE, per germline. The sequenced part of the CDR3 DNA is TGTGCCAGCAGCAAGGGACAGTTCAATCAGCCC. Protein: CASSKGQFNQP. The CDR3 in full is CASSKGQFNQPQHF.

A remark on this clone: The read terminates 3 residues before the CDR3 end, so the remaining end is supplied by the germline J gene. The V call is TRBV20-1, the J call TRBJ2-5; TRBD1 might be the D (6 bases). Germline V gene data show CDR1 as DFQATT and CDR2 as SNEGSKA (reference sequence). This CDR3 region has 14 residues. V lost 1 base and J 1 base, leaving 10 bases between the germline ends. The CDR3 protein is CSARGTAFQETQYF. Partial CDR3 DNA: TGCAGTGCTAGAGGGACAGCCTTCCAAGAGACC.

Comments on this clone: The read is 3 residues too short to cover the CDR3 end, so that end is filled in from the germline J gene. V is TRBV11-2 and J is TRBJ1-5; tentative D call: TRBD1 (5 bases). The CDR3 is 15 amino acids. Germline V gene sequence: CDR1 SGHAT, CDR2 FQNNGV. The ends were cut back, 0 bases at V and 1 base at J, with 7 bases in the middle. CDR3 DNA, as far as it was read: TGTGCCAGCAGCTTAGAGGGGGGGAGCAATCAGCCC. Translating gives CASSLEGGSNQP. The CDR3 in full is CASSLEGGSNQPQHF.

Concerning this clone: The junction departs from the called germline gene at one end, perhaps through a read error. The CDR3 is cut off 3 residues early in the read; its end comes from the germline J gene. The V and J genes are TRBV10-2 and TRBJ2-7; 7 nucleotides align to TRBD1. Germline values: CDR1 WSHSY, CDR2 SAAADI. The CDR3 extends over 13 amino acids. Incomplete CDR3 DNA: TGCGTCAGCAGTGACCAGGGGGAAAACGAG. Protein sequence: CVSSDQGENE. The entire CDR3 sequence reads CVSSDQGENEQYF.

About this clone: The junction departs from germline at one end; a sequencing error may be responsible. The read comes to an end 3 residues before the CDR3 does, leaving the germline J gene to fill in the end. V gene TRBV4-2 combines with J gene TRBJ2-5; D not resolved. The CDR3 sequence is 15 residues long. Per the germline V gene, CDR1 is LGHNA and CDR2 is YNFKEQ. CDR3 sequence reads: CASSQDDGSQETQYF. CDR3 DNA (partial): TGCGCCAGCAGCCAAGATGATGGCAGTCAAGAGACC.

In the case of this clone: With the read ending 3 residues before the CDR3 end, the germline J gene is used to fill in that end. This sequence joins TRBV19 and TRBJ2-1; 8 bases map to TRBD1. Germline V gene sequence: CDR1 LNHDA, CDR2 SQIVND (reference sequence). V lost 0 bases, J lost 3 bases, and 1 base stayed unmatched. This CDR3 is built from 15 residues. Here the CDR3 reads CASSIDRGLYNEQFF. Incomplete CDR3 DNA: TGTGCCAGTAGTATAGACAGGGGGCTCTACAATGAG.